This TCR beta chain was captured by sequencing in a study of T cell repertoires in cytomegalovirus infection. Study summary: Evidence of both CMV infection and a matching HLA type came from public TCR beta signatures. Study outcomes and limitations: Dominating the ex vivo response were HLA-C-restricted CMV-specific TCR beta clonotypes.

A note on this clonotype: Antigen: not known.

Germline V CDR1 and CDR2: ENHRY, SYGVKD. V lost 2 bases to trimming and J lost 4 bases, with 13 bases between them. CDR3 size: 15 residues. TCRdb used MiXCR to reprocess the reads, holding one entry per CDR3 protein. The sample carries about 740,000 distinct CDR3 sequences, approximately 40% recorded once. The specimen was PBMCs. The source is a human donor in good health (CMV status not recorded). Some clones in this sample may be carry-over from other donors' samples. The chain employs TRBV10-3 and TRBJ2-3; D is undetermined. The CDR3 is CAISEGATGADTQYF. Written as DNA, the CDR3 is TGTGCCATCAGTGAGGGAGCGACTGGCGCAGATACGCAGTATTTT.